What follows is one T cell receptor (beta chain) and its context. This CDR3 has 15 residues. CDR1 is SNHLY and CDR2 is FYNNEI in the germline V gene. The ends lost 5 bases at V and 6 bases at J; junction bases unmatched: 6. The record originates from a study of blood T cell repertoires in COVID-19. Study overall: Acute and convalescent COVID-19 specimens originated in the United States, Italy and Spain.

Using immunoSEQ multiplex PCR, the repertoire was profiled, and TCRdb retains in-frame clones only, with some absent. The sample yields around 460,000 clones, 85% to 90% seen once. This sequence was found in a man aged 18 to 30 with COVID-19, enrolled during active disease. V is TRBV2 and J is TRBJ2-3; 12 nucleotides agree with TRBD2. Material for sequencing was peripheral blood. DNA of the CDR3: TGTGCCAGCAGTCGACTAGCGGGAGATGCGGATACGCAGTATTTT. It translates to CASSRLAGDADTQYF.